Shown below are 23 T cell receptor beta chains from a single sample sequenced in a study of blood T cell repertoires in COVID-19 (TCRdb year 2020). The method behind the library was the immunoSEQ multiplex PCR assay. Sourced from immuneACCESS, this table was stored by TCRdb with only in-frame sequences that have V and J called. A share of the clones is absent; for the studies checked, an unresolved V gene accounts for under half, and the remainder has no known explanation. A total of about 200,000 clones appear in this sample, 65% to 85% of them only once. The ten biggest clones cover around 2.9% of the sample. Sequenced: PBMCs or T cells enriched from blood (not recorded which). The receptors shown here come from a woman aged 30 to 39 who had been exposed to COVID-19.

The chain recombines TRBV3-1 (or the pseudogene TRBV3-2) with TRBJ2-3; possible D gene TRBD1, 6 bases. V was pared by 3 bases and J by 2 bases, with 12 bases between. This CDR3 comprises 15 residues. Germline V gene data show CDR1 as LGHDT and CDR2 as YNNKEL (reference sequence). The CDR3 DNA is TGTGCCAGCAGCCAGTTACAGGGATTCACAGATACGCAGTATTTT. Translated, it gives CASSQLQGFTDTQYF.

This rearrangement joins TRBV28 to TRBJ1-5; maybe TRBD1 (6 bases). Trimming pared 4 bases from V and 3 bases from J, leaving 10 bases between. CDR1 is MDHEN, CDR2 SYDVKM, per germline. This CDR3 has 14 residues. The CDR3 DNA follows: TGTGCCAGCAGTTCGGGGGGCTTCAATCAGCCCCAGCATTTT. It codes for CASSSGGFNQPQHF.

This chain links TRBV30 with TRBJ1-3, with 8 bases that match TRBD1. This CDR3 region has 15 residues. Trimming removed 6 bases from V and 3 bases from J; junction bases left unmatched: 10. CDR1 is GTSNPN, CDR2 SVGIG, per germline (reference sequence). The CDR3 nucleotides are TGTGCCTGCTCCTCGACAGGGGCGTTTGGAAACACCATATATTTT. Translated, it gives CACSSTGAFGNTIYF.

This rearrangement joins TRBV5-6 to TRBJ2-7; possibly TRBD2 for D (6 bases). This CDR3 region has 16 residues. The germline V gene has CDR1 SGHDT and CDR2 YYEEEE. The V and J ends lost 4 bases and 9 bases respectively, with 26 bases between them. CDR3 sequence (DNA): TGTGCCAGCAGCCGGGACCAGGGAGCGGGTCCTACGACGCAGTACTTC. Residues: CASSRDQGAGPTTQYF.

The chain is built from TRBV7-2 and TRBJ1-2, with TRBD1 matching 10 bases. Germline values: CDR1 SGHTA, CDR2 FQGNSA. Germline trimming cut 5 bases from V and 4 bases from J; bases unmatched to any gene: 1. The CDR3 contains 13 residues. The DNA of the CDR3 is TGTGCCAGCAGCCGGACAGGGGGCTATGGCTACACCTTC. This codes for CASSRTGGYGYTF. Drawing the rest from reference TRBV7-2 and TRBJ1-2, the complete variable domain is GAGVSQSPSNKVTEKGKDVELRCDPISGHTALYWYRQSLGQGLEFLIYFQGNSAPDKSGLPSDRFSAERTGGSVSTLTIQRTQQEDSAVYLCASSRTGGYGYTFGSGTRLTVV.

This chain connects TRBV4-1 to TRBJ1-1; weak D call: TRBD1 (5 bases). The V end lost 4 bases, the J end lost 3 bases, and 15 bases lay between the germline ends. The CDR3 extends over 15 amino acids. Germline CDR1 MGHRA, CDR2 YSYEKL. The CDR3 loop is CASSPPPGGDTEAFF. The CDR3 nucleotides read TGCGCCAGCAGCCCCCCCCCGGGGGGGGACACTGAAGCTTTCTTT.

For the CDR3, the DNA is TGCGCCAGCAGCCAAGCTCTGGGCAGGGACGAGCAGTACTTC. Amino acid sequence: CASSQALGRDEQYF. The rearrangement uses TRBV4-1 and TRBJ2-7; possible D gene TRBD1, 5 bases. The CDR3 runs 14 residues. Looked up from germline, CDR1 is MGHRA and CDR2 is YSYEKL. Trimming cost V 1 base and J 5 bases, with 12 bases left between them.

This clone was picked up a small number of times. This sequence joins TRBV24-1 and TRBJ1-5; unclear D gene. Per germline, CDR1 KGHDR and CDR2 SFDVKD. This CDR3 region has 15 residues. Trimming took off 9 bases at V and 0 bases at J, with 14 bases between the two ends. CDR3 region: CATGRTGSSNQPQHF. The DNA of the CDR3 is TGTGCCACCGGAAGGACGGGAAGTAGCAATCAGCCCCAGCATTTT.

The chain is built from TRBV6-2 or TRBV6-3 and TRBJ2-5, with D perhaps TRBD1 (5 bases). Deletions cut 6 bases from V and 9 bases from J, with 11 bases between. Germline assignment: CDR1 MNHEY and CDR2 SVGEGT. The CDR3 length is 11 residues. The CDR3 loop is CASSRLGAQYF. The CDR3 nucleotides read TGTGCCAGCAGCCGCCTAGGGGCCCAGTACTTC.

The gene calls are TRBV24-1 and TRBJ2-3; 7 bases align to TRBD2. Germline V gene sequence: CDR1 KGHDR, CDR2 SFDVKD. The CDR3 length is 15 residues. V dropped 3 bases and J dropped 4; count of bases not matched to a gene: 6. The CDR3 sequence is CATSDPGLEADTQYF. Here the CDR3 DNA reads TGTGCCACCAGTGATCCAGGACTAGAAGCAGATACGCAGTATTTT.

This clone was seen just once. The gene calls are TRBV9 and TRBJ1-2; a weak D match, TRBD1 (6 bases). This CDR3 contains 17 residues. Germline assignment: CDR1 SGDLS and CDR2 YYNGEE. Between the trimmed V and J ends, which lost 4 bases and 0 bases, there was a span of 19 bases. CDR3 loop: CASSLPRVGGTNYGYTF. The CDR3 nucleotides are TGTGCCAGCAGCCTCCCGAGGGTTGGGGGCACTAACTATGGCTACACCTTC.

The chain combines TRBV15 with TRBJ1-3; possibly TRBD1 for D (5 bases). Trimming removed 0 bases from V and 4 bases from J, with 13 bases in between. The CDR3 runs to 16 residues. Germline CDR1 LNHNV, CDR2 YYDKDF (reference sequence). The chain's CDR3 is CATSRDAGGSGNTIYF. The CDR3 nucleotides are TGTGCCACCAGCAGAGATGCTGGGGGGTCGGGAAACACCATATATTTT.

The chain joins TRBV2 to TRBJ1-1; no clear D. The V and J ends lost 4 bases and 1 base respectively, with 7 bases between them. The CDR3 is made up of 13 amino acids. Germline loops: CDR1 SNHLY, CDR2 FYNNEI. CDR3 residues: CASSGSGNTEAFF. CDR3 sequence (DNA): TGTGCCAGCAGTGGCTCCGGGAACACTGAAGCTTTCTTT.

The chain uses TRBV5-4 and TRBJ1-1; 8 nucleotides agree with TRBD1. Germline loops: CDR1 SGHNT, CDR2 YYREEE (reference sequence). The CDR3 runs 15 residues. V trimming: 4 bases; J trimming: 4 bases; junction bases outside the gene matches: 9. The CDR3 nucleotides are TGTGCCAGCAGCCCCAGGACAGGGTTGGGCACTGAAGCTTTCTTT. Translation: CASSPRTGLGTEAFF.

The rearrangement joins TRBV7-9 to TRBJ2-7; 7 nucleotides line up with TRBD1. Germline V CDR1 and CDR2: SEHNR, FQNEAQ (reference sequence). V trimming: 6 bases; J trimming: 3 bases; junction bases outside the gene matches: 5. This CDR3 is built from 13 residues. In nucleotides, the CDR3 is TGTGCCAGCAGTACCGGGACAGACTACGAGCAGTACTTC. The encoded protein is CASSTGTDYEQYF.

The V call is TRBV5-1, the J call TRBJ1-1; TRBD1 is a possible D gene (5 bases). This CDR3 has 17 residues. In germline, CDR1 is SGHRS, CDR2 YFSETQ. V lost 0 bases and J 1 base, leaving 16 bases between the germline ends. CDR3 coding DNA: TGCGCCAGCAGCTTGGGGGCAGGGATAGGGCAGAACACTGAAGCTTTCTTT. Its protein is CASSLGAGIGQNTEAFF. Drawing the rest from reference TRBV5-1 and TRBJ1-1, the complete variable domain is KAGVTQTPRYLIKTRGQQVTLSCSPISGHRSVSWYQQTPGQGLQFLFEYFSETQRNKGNFPGRFSGRQFSNSRSEMNVSTLELGDSALYLCASSLGAGIGQNTEAFFGQGTRLTVV.

The chain uses TRBV27 and TRBJ1-4, with D unclear. V lost 0 bases and J lost 5, with 4 bases in between. The CDR3 totals 13 residues. From germline, CDR1 is MNHEY and CDR2 SMNVEV (reference sequence). The DNA of the CDR3 is TGTGCCAGCAGTTTATCCTTGAATGAAAAACTGTTTTTT. Protein product: CASSLSLNEKLFF. Using reference TRBV27 and TRBJ1-4 for the parts outside the CDR3, the full variable domain is EAQVTQNPRYLITVTGKKLTVTCSQNMNHEYMSWYRQDPGLGLRQIYYSMNVEVTDKGDVPEGYKVSRKEKRNFPLILESPSPNQTSLYFCASSLSLNEKLFFGSGTQLSVL.

The count of this clone is one. The chain has TRBV7-9 and TRBJ1-1; the match to TRBD1 covers 7 bases. The CDR3 sequence is 14 residues long. V was clipped by 3 bases and J by 0 bases; unmatched bases: 1. CDR1 and CDR2 from the germline V gene are SEHNR and FQNEAQ (reference sequence). DNA for the CDR3: TGTGCCAGCAGCTTCGGGACAGTGAACACTGAAGCTTTCTTT. Residues: CASSFGTVNTEAFF.

The chain combines TRBV7-2 with TRBJ1-4, with D perhaps matching TRBD1 (6 bases). The germline V gene has CDR1 SGHTA and CDR2 FQGNSA. Deletions cut 6 bases from V and 0 bases from J, with 14 bases between. The CDR3 has 16 amino acids. The CDR3 here is CASSFGQRTTNEKLFF. The CDR3, as DNA: TGTGCCAGCAGTTTTGGACAGCGAACAACTAATGAAAAACTGTTTTTT.

The chain combines TRBV11-2 with TRBJ1-5, with 10 bases matching TRBD1. This CDR3 region has 15 residues. Germline CDR1 and CDR2: SGHAT and FQNNGV. V gave up 4 bases and J gave up 5 bases; unmatched junction bases: 5. CDR3 coding DNA: TGTGCCAGCAGCTATGGACAGGGGGGCCATCAGCCCCAGCATTTT. Translation gives CASSYGQGGHQPQHF.

CDR3 DNA sequence: TGTGCCAGCAGCGCCTCGATCGGCTATAATTCACCCCTCCACTTT. Its protein is CASSASIGYNSPLHF. The V gene is TRBV6-5, the J gene TRBJ1-6; D not certain. The germline V gene has CDR1 MNHEY and CDR2 SVGAGI. The V gene lost 6 bases and the J gene lost 3 bases, with 12 bases spanning the gap. This CDR3 contains 15 residues.

This clone was observed a few times. The V gene is TRBV19, the J gene TRBJ2-5, with D maybe TRBD1 (6 bases). V was cut by 2 bases and J by 5 bases, with 18 bases left in between. Germline CDR1 and CDR2: LNHDA and SQIVND (reference sequence). The CDR3 is 16 amino acids. As DNA, the CDR3 is TGTGCCAGTAGTATACCGGGACATAGACGTGGGGAGACCCAGTACTTC. Amino acids: CASSIPGHRRGETQYF.

The chain is built from TRBV6-5 and TRBJ1-5; 8 bases match TRBD1. The V gene's germline CDR1 is MNHEY and CDR2 SVGAGI. The junction had 3 bases not matched to a gene; V was cut back by 7 bases and J by 1 base. CDR3 length equals 14 residues. CDR3 sequence reads: CASKRTGSNQPQHF. Written as DNA, the CDR3 is TGTGCCAGCAAAAGGACAGGGAGCAATCAGCCCCAGCATTTT.